This T cell receptor beta chain was recovered during a study of T cells in Graves' hyperthyroidism and ophthalmopathy. Study results and caveats: Also found in blood were most expanded thyroid clonotypes above 0.001.

Uncontrolled infection, other autoimmune disease, pregnancy or lactation disqualified patients from enrolment. Note on this clonotype: Its antigen is not identified. A read error may account for a junction end that differs from germline.

The CDR3 is made up of 14 amino acids. Researchers amplified the TCR beta CDR3 regions from RNA transcripts. TCR CDR3 underwent first-round RT-PCR with the HTBI primer set. TCRdb passed the multiplex PCR reads through MiXCR, listing each CDR3 protein once. The sample shows 550,000 to 700,000 distinct CDR3 sequences, about 45% of them seen only once. Material for sequencing was peripheral blood or thyroid tissue (not recorded which). The J gene is TRBJ1-1, the V gene TRBV12-3 or TRBV12-4, with 8 bases fitting TRBD1. This TCR came from an adult woman with Graves' disease, either hyperthyroidism or ophthalmopathy (not recorded which). DNA for the CDR3: TGTGCCAGCAGCCTGACAGGGGTGAACACTGAAGCTTCCTTT. Translation gives CASSLTGVNTEASF.